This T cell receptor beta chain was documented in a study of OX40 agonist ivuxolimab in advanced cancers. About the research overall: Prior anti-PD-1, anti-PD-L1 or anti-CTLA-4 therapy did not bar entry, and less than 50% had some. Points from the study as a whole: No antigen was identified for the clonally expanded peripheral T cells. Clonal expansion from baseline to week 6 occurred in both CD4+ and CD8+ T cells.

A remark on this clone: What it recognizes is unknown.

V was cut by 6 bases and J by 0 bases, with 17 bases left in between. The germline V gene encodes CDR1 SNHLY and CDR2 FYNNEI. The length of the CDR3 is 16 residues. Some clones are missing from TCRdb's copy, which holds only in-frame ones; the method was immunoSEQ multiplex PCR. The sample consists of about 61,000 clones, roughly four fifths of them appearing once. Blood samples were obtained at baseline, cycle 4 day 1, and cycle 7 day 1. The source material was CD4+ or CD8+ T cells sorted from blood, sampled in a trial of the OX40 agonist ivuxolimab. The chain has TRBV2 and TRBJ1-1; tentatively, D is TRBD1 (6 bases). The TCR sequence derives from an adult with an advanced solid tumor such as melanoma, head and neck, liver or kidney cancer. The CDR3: CASSPNRAAMNTEAFF. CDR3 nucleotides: TGTGCCAGCAGCCCCAACAGGGCCGCCATGAACACTGAAGCTTTCTTT.